The 18 T cell receptor beta chains listed next were all sequenced from one sample in a study of T cells in narcolepsy. Sequenced by immunoSEQ multiplex PCR; TCRdb stores in-frame clones only, minus some. The sample has about 34,000 clones; roughly 80% are singletons. Specimen: CD45RA- memory CD4+ T cells from PBMCs. These receptors came from a human donor with narcolepsy.

The V gene is TRBV5-8, the J gene TRBJ2-4; tentatively, D is TRBD1 or TRBD2 (5 bases each). Trimming removed 2 bases from V and 1 base from J, with 10 bases in between. Germline V gives CDR1 SGHTS, CDR2 YDEGEE. The CDR3 has 15 amino acids. The CDR3 reads CASSFVWGAKNIQYF. The CDR3 coding sequence is TGTGCCAGCAGCTTCGTATGGGGGGCCAAAAACATTCAGTACTTC.

The V call is TRBV11-3, the J call TRBJ2-1, with unresolved D. The CDR3 is made up of 12 amino acids. The germline CDR1 and CDR2 sequences are SGHNT and YENEEA. V lost 3 bases to trimming and J lost 5 bases, with 5 bases between them. The CDR3 sequence: CASSFGNNEQFF. Here the CDR3 DNA reads TGTGCCAGCAGCTTTGGAAACAATGAGCAGTTCTTC. Supplemented by reference TRBV11-3 and TRBJ2-1, the full variable domain reads EAGVVQSPRYKIIEKKQPVAFWCNPISGHNTLYWYLQNLGQGPELLIRYENEEAVDDSQLPKDRFSAERLKGVDSTLKIQPAELGDSAVYLCASSFGNNEQFFGPGTRLTVL.

This clone came up once. The chain recombines TRBV7-9 with TRBJ2-1; D possibly uses TRBD1 or TRBD2 (5 bases each). The CDR3 consists of 16 residues. The germline V gene encodes CDR1 SEHNR and CDR2 FQNEAQ (reference sequence). V was pared by 6 bases and J by 2 bases, with 17 bases between. The CDR3 reads CASRTNLGVTYNEQFF. In DNA form, the CDR3 reads TGTGCCAGCAGAACGAACCTGGGGGTTACCTACAATGAGCAGTTCTTC.

J is TRBJ2-5 and V is TRBV29-1; the match to TRBD1 covers 8 bases. J lost 2 bases, V lost 8 bases, and 4 bases had no gene match. The CDR3 totals 12 residues. Germline assignment: CDR1 SQVTM and CDR2 ANQGSEA. CDR3 region: CSIQGAQETQYF. CDR3 sequence (DNA): TGCAGCATCCAGGGGGCACAAGAGACCCAGTACTTC.

This chain uses TRBV6-1 with TRBJ2-3; D remains unclear. The CDR3 runs 14 residues. V shed 6 bases and J shed 5 bases, with 15 bases lying between them. The germline CDR1 and CDR2 sequences are MNHNS and SASEGT. The CDR3 DNA sequence: TGTGCCAGCAGACGGACGTTTAATCAAGATACGCAGTATTTT. It translates to CASRRTFNQDTQYF.

The gene calls are TRBV21-1 and TRBJ2-5. TRBV21-1 is noted as a pseudogene. The CDR3 sequence is 15 residues long. CDR3 in amino acids: CASSTQSGREETQYF. The CDR3 nucleotides read TGTGCCAGCAGCACGCAATCGGGACGGGAAGAGACCCAGTACTTC.

The J gene is TRBJ2-7, the V gene TRBV2; D is unclear. The CDR3 is made up of 15 amino acids. Trimming cost V 9 bases and J 5 bases, with 23 bases left between them. CDR1 SNHLY and CDR2 FYNNEI come from the germline V gene. The CDR3 reads CASKYDRAGADEQYF. CDR3 nucleotide sequence: TGTGCCAGTAAATACGATCGGGCTGGCGCGGACGAGCAGTACTTC.

The chain links TRBV7-2 to TRBJ1-3, with 8 bases identical to TRBD1. Germline V gene sequence: CDR1 SGHTA, CDR2 FQGNSA. Trimming cost V 5 bases and J 4 bases; bases outside gene matches: 7. The CDR3 has 15 amino acids. For the CDR3, the DNA is TGTGCCAGCAGCCGATCAGGGGGCGAGGGAAACACCATATATTTT. This codes for CASSRSGGEGNTIYF.

V and J are TRBV5-4 and TRBJ2-5; 8 nucleotides line up with TRBD2. This CDR3 spans 14 amino acids. Germline assignment: CDR1 SGHNT and CDR2 YYREEE (reference sequence). The ends lost 4 bases at V and 2 bases at J; junction bases unmatched: 4. CDR3 protein: CASSRGGVQETQYF. Here the CDR3 DNA reads TGTGCCAGCAGCCGGGGGGGGGTACAAGAGACCCAGTACTTC. Looking up the rest from reference TRBV5-4 and TRBJ2-5 gives the full variable domain: ETGVTQSPTHLIKTRGQQVTLRCSSQSGHNTVSWYQQALGQGPQFIFQYYREEENGRGNFPPRFSGLQFPNYSSELNVNALELDDSALYLCASSRGGVQETQYFGPGTRLLVL.

The rearrangement uses TRBV29-1 and TRBJ2-2, with D unresolved. V dropped 5 bases and J dropped 2 bases, with 9 bases sitting between them. From germline, CDR1 is SQVTM and CDR2 ANQGSEA. The CDR3 consists of 13 residues. CDR3 coding DNA: TGCAGCGTTTGCCACCTCAACACCGGGGAGCTGTTTTTT. It encodes CSVCHLNTGELFF.

The chain carries TRBV4-2 and TRBJ2-7; TRBD2 might be the D (6 bases). Germline loops: CDR1 LGHNA, CDR2 YNFKEQ. Trimming cost V 1 base and J 6 bases, with 19 bases left between them. This CDR3 comprises 16 residues. The CDR3 here is CASSQGYPGTPLEQYF. The CDR3 nucleotides are TGTGCCAGCAGCCAAGGCTACCCCGGGACTCCTCTCGAGCAGTACTTC.

This sequence joins TRBV10-3 and TRBJ2-7; D remains ambiguous. Germline CDR1 and CDR2: ENHRY and SYGVKD. The CDR3 has 11 amino acids. Trimming pared 3 bases from V and 5 bases from J, leaving 5 bases between. CDR3 bases: TGTGCCATCAGTGATCTCGACGAGCAGTACTTC. Its protein product is CAISDLDEQYF.

V and J are TRBV10-3 and TRBJ2-1; maybe TRBD2 (6 bases). Trimming cost V 6 bases and J 3 bases, with 12 bases left between them. Germline-derived CDR1 and CDR2 are ENHRY and SYGVKD. The CDR3 contains 14 residues. The CDR3 loop is CAIREGVSYNEQFF. The DNA for the CDR3 is TGTGCCATCAGGGAGGGAGTTAGCTACAATGAGCAGTTCTTC.

This clone was recorded once. The chain carries TRBV19 and TRBJ1-2; D may be TRBD1 (6 bases). The CDR3 extends over 14 amino acids. CDR1 and CDR2 (germline): LNHDA, SQIVND (reference sequence). Trimming cost V 6 bases and J 4 bases, with 15 bases left between them. DNA for the CDR3: TGTGCCAGTAGCCCGGACAGCACCTTCTATGGCTACACCTTC. This translates into CASSPDSTFYGYTF.

The chain recombines TRBV7-2 with TRBJ2-1, with D possibly TRBD1 on 5 matching bases. Trimming pared 1 base from V and 3 bases from J, leaving 19 bases between. The CDR3 covers 18 residues. Per germline, CDR1 SGHTA and CDR2 FQGNSA. The CDR3 spells CASSLGFFGQGGYNEQFF. In DNA, the CDR3 is TGTGCCAGCAGCTTAGGCTTTTTTGGGCAGGGTGGCTACAATGAGCAGTTCTTC.

A few counts support this clone. J is TRBJ1-1 and V is TRBV7-6; D gene unclear. CDR1 is SGHVS and CDR2 is FNYEAQ in the germline V gene. The CDR3 totals 14 residues. The germline V and J ends were trimmed by 5 bases and 1 base, with 11 bases remaining between them. The CDR3 DNA is TGTGCCAGCAGCCCACTTGCGGAGAACACTGAAGCTTTCTTT. Translated: CASSPLAENTEAFF.

This sequence joins TRBV28 and TRBJ2-5, with a weak D call TRBD2 (5 bases). Germline values: CDR1 MDHEN, CDR2 SYDVKM. The CDR3 has 14 residues. The V end lost 5 bases, the J end lost 4 bases, and 14 bases lay between the germline ends. CDR3 region: CASSGSRSRETQYF. CDR3 DNA sequence: TGTGCCAGCAGTGGGAGTCGATCGAGAGAGACCCAGTACTTC.

The chain joins TRBV28 to TRBJ2-1; tentatively, D is TRBD2 (6 bases). V was pared by 7 bases and J by 4 bases, with 14 bases between. This CDR3 is built from 14 residues. Germline CDR1 is MDHEN and CDR2 is SYDVKM. Here the CDR3 reads CASIISGLYNEQFF. CDR3 coding DNA: TGTGCCAGCATTATAAGCGGGTTATACAATGAGCAGTTCTTC.